This TCR beta chain originates from a study of regulatory T cells (dated by TCRdb to the late 2010s). With respect to the entire study: The study compared T-cell receptor beta repertoires of sorted regulatory, conventional CD4+ and CD8+ T cells between CD3G-deficient patients and healthy controls.

The multiplex PCR used 52 forward TRBV primers and 13 reverse TRBJ primers, with assay-based and computational corrections for amplification bias. Within the immunoSEQ assay, multiplex PCR amplified rearranged TRB loci from genomic DNA. Sequencing of the TRB amplicons was done on an Illumina HiSeq platform. The original pipeline was this. Raw sequences were error-filtered and aligned to reference gene sequences by custom algorithms, then analyzed with the immunoSEQ online tools. The frequencies of productive and nonproductive TRB rearrangements were evaluated among unique sequences as well as among total sequences. Assessment of potential self-reactivity relied on the hydrophobicity of positions 6 and 7 in the TRB CDR3, along with their amino acid composition. Prism software was used to run t tests, Mann-Whitney tests or two-way ANOVA for comparisons between groups. TCRdb carries this immuneACCESS record with in-frame sequences only. Its versions omit some clonotypes, under half of them owing to an unresolved V gene in the studies checked, with the rest unexplained. V and J calls and clone size come straight from that table; D and trimming were deduced from the DNA. The sample table contains some 38,000 clones; only one count was recorded for around 91% of them. 2.4% of the sample rests with the top ten.

General study outcomes and caveats: Conventional CD4+ T cells from CD3G-deficient patients were enriched for hydrophobic residues at CDR3 positions 6 and 7, suggesting more self-reactive specificities. Repertoires from patients had restricted unique TRB V-J pairs and skewed V and J gene usage, with the strongest effect in regulatory T cells.

V was cut back by 5 bases and J by 7 bases, leaving a gap of 6 bases between them. The CDR3 measures 11 amino acids from cysteine to phenylalanine. The retained sequence is limited to the CDR3, 33 bases, with the frame set at the first base. CDR1 MNHNS and CDR2 SASEGT were looked up in the germline V gene. This clone was detected a few times. This clone's antigen is unknown. Per-base quality was not reported, and no clone a single base away is much larger than it. All CD3G-deficient patients had evidence of autoimmunity, which was more severe in two of the patients. At the time of testing, the patients were between 2 and 39 years old, and their CD4+ and CD8+ T cells had reduced naive proportions and increased memory proportions. CD4+ cells were FACS-sorted into CD25-high CD127-low regulatory T cells and CD25-low CD127-high conventional CD4+ T cells. Six individuals with CD3G deficiency were included in the patient group. Patient samples and clinical data came from an international physician network spanning the United States, Europe and Asia. Peripheral blood mononuclear cells were isolated by Ficoll density separation.

Source material: conventional CD4+ T cells sorted from blood. The receptor was derived from a young adult with CD3G deficiency. Here the chain combines TRBV6-1 and TRBJ2-1, with no reliable assignment of the D segment. The CDR3 corresponds to CASSNWNEQFF. The nucleotide sequence reads as follows: TGTGCCAGCAGTAACTGGAATGAGCAGTTCTTC.